Sequencing of this T cell receptor (beta chain) was carried out in a study of blood T cell repertoires in COVID-19. Across the study: Whether acute or convalescent, the COVID-19 samples came from the United States, Italy and Spain. T cells, B-cell-depleted T cells, or PBMCs provided the cDNA or gDNA that served as material.

Generated by immunoSEQ multiplex PCR, the TCRdb table keeps only in-frame clones and is missing some. This table holds 250,000 to 400,000 clones, around 89% found once. V was trimmed by 0 bases and J by 0 bases, leaving 15 bases between them. CDR3 length: 18 residues. In germline, CDR1 is LGHNA, CDR2 YSLEER. V is TRBV4-3 and J is TRBJ1-3; D ambiguous. The source is a young woman with COVID-19, enrolled during active disease. The sample was peripheral blood. The CDR3 DNA is TGCGCCAGCAGCCAAGATTTGGCAGGTACCACCTCTGGAAACACCATATATTTT. This encodes CASSQDLAGTTSGNTIYF.